The present T cell receptor beta chain was sequenced within a study of Ad26.COV2.S vaccination and SARS-CoV-2 variants. The overall study: Into the muscle, Ad26.COV2.S was dosed once or twice, 56 days apart. Regarding the study as a whole: Reported findings describe substantial breadth in spike-specific CD8+ and CD4+ T cell responses following vaccination. The analyses of TCR breadth and depth may have understated the size of total T cell responses.

V was pared by 0 bases and J by 4 bases, with 10 bases between. The CDR3 is 14 residues long. Germline CDR1 is SGHRS and CDR2 is YFSETQ. Sequenced by immunoSEQ multiplex PCR; TCRdb stores in-frame clones only, minus some. This sample has roughly 410,000 clones; around 82% occur once, and the top ten carry approximately 7.8%. The treatment here: some 20 received Ad26.COV2.S at low or high dose, single or two shots; 5 received placebo; per-sample allocation not given. Specimen acquisition occurred on day 63 following the initial vaccine or placebo injection. As concerns this clone: Its matching antigen is unknown.

The chain couples TRBV5-1 to TRBJ2-5; D may be TRBD2 (5 bases). The sequence was collected from a person between 18 and 59 years old who received the Ad26.COV2.S COVID-19 vaccine or a placebo. Here the sequenced sample was peripheral blood, taken in a trial of Ad26.COV2.S vaccine versus placebo. The CDR3 region is CASSLASGRETQYF. CDR3 in DNA: TGCGCCAGCAGCTTGGCCTCTGGGAGAGAGACCCAGTACTTC.